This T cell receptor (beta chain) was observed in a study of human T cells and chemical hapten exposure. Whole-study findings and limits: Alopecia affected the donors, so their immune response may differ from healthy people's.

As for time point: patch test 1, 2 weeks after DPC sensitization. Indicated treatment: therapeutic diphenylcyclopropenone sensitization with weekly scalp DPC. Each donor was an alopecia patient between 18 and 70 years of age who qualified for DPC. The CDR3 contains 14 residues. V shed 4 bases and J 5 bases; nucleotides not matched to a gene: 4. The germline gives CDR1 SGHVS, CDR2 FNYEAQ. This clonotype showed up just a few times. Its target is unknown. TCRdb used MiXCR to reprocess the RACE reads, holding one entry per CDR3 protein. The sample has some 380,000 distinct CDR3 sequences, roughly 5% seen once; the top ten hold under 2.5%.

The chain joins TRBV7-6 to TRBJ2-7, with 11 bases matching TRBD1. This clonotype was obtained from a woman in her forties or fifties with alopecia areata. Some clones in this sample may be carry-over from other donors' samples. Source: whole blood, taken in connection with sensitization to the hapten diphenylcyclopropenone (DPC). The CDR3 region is CASSSRTGGDEQYF. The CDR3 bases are TGTGCCAGCAGCTCCCGGACAGGGGGCGACGAGCAGTACTTC.